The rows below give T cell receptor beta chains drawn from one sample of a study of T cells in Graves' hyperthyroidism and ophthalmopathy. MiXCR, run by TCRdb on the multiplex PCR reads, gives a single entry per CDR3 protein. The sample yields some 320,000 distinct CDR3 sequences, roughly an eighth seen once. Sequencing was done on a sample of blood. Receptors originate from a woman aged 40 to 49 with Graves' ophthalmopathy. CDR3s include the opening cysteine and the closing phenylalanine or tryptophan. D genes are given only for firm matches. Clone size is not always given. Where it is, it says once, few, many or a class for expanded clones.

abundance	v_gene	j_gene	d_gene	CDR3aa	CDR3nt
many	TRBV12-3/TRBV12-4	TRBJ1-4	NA	CASSFGGKEKLFF	TGTGCCAGCAGTTTCGGCGGGAAGGAAAAACTGTTTTTT
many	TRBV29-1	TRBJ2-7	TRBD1	CSVRQGQLYEQYF	TGCAGCGTTAGACAGGGCCAGCTCTACGAGCAGTACTTC
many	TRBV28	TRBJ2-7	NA	CASIQVGDEQYF	TGTGCCAGCATCCAGGTGGGGGACGAGCAGTACTTC
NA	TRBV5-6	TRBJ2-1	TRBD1	CASSLVQGNNEQFF	TGTGCCAGCAGCTTGGTACAGGGGAACAATGAGCAGTTCTTC
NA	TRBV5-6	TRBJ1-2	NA	CASSLLARVKTYGYTF	TGTGCCAGCAGCCTTCTGGCCAGGGTGAAGACCTATGGCTACACCTTC
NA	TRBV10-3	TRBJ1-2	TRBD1	CAISDSLGQGGISGYTF	TGTGCCATCAGCGATTCCTTGGGGCAGGGGGGTATTTCTGGCTACACCTTC
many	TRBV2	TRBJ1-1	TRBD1	CASSDDRGLNTEAFF	TGTGCCAGCAGCGACGACAGGGGGCTAAACACTGAAGCTTTCTTT
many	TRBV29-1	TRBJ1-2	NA	CSVETTRGSNYGYTF	TGCAGCGTTGAGACCACCAGGGGCTCCAACTATGGCTACACCTTC
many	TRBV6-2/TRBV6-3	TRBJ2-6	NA	CASSYSDSGANVLTF	TGTGCCAGCAGTTACTCGGACTCTGGGGCCAACGTCCTGACTTTC
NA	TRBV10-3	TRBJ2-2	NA	CAISLEASNTGELFF	TGTGCCATCAGCCTAGAGGCGAGTAACACCGGGGAGCTGTTTTTT
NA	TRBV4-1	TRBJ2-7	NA	CASSQAVDVRTYEQYF	TGCGCCAGCAGCCAAGCGGTTGACGTAAGGACCTACGAGCAGTACTTC
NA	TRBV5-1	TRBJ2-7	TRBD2	CASSPGSGGEQYF	TGCGCCAGCTCCCCGGGCAGCGGGGGAGAGCAGTACTTC
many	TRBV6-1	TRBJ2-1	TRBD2	CASSRLAGGVYNEQFF	TGTGCCAGCAGTCGACTAGCGGGGGGGGTTTACAATGAGCAGTTCTTC
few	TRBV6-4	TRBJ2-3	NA	CASSGGGATTDTQYF	TGTGCCAGCAGTGGTGGGGGGGCCACTACAGATACGCAGTATTTT
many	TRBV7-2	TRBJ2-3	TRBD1	CASSPGGTSTDTQYF	TGTGCCAGCAGCCCAGGGGGTACTAGCACAGATACGCAGTATTTT
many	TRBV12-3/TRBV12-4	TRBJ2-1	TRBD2	CASSGTGTSGREQFF	TGTGCCAGCAGTGGCACCGGGACTAGCGGGCGTGAGCAGTTCTTC
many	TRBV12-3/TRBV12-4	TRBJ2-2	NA	CASSGGGARPGTGELFF	TGTGCCAGCAGTGGGGGGGGGGCGCGTCCCGGCACCGGGGAGCTGTTTTTT
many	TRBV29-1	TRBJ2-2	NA	CSAMGGLTNTGELFF	TGCAGCGCGATGGGAGGACTAACGAACACCGGGGAGCTGTTTTTT
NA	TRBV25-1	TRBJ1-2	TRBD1	CASSAPGQGLTNYGYTF	TGTGCCAGCAGTGCCCCGGGACAGGGGCTAACTAACTATGGCTACACCTTC